This T cell receptor beta chain was identified during a study of OX40 agonist ivuxolimab in advanced cancers. V gave up 3 bases and J gave up 7 bases, with 10 bases separating them. The CDR3 has 12 residues. Germline loops: CDR1 MDHEN, CDR2 SYDVKM. Measured with immunoSEQ multiplex PCR; TCRdb has only the in-frame clones, and not every one. The table has 50,000 to 70,000 clones, around 87% seen once. This clone turned up a few times. The chain joins TRBV28 to TRBJ2-7; D might be TRBD2 (6 bases). This TCR derives from an adult with an advanced solid tumor such as melanoma, head and neck, liver or kidney cancer. The sample here was CD4+ or CD8+ T cells sorted from blood, taken in a trial of the OX40 agonist ivuxolimab. The CDR3 DNA reads TGTGCCAGCAGTTTGCTCGGGAGAGAGCAGTACTTC. Translated: CASSLLGREQYF.